This record concerns one TCR beta chain sequence. The target of this receptor is not known. Per-nucleotide qualities are absent, and no much larger clonotype sits a single base away. The collaborating institutions used their own protocols to collect whole blood in K2EDTA tubes. Collaborator samples were shipped for TCRbeta analysis as frozen whole blood, isolated PBMCs, or DNA extracted from either sample type. The sample originates from a study of blood T cell repertoires in COVID-19 (dated by TCRdb to the early 2020s). Broadly, across the study: Collaborator samples came from the United States, Italy and Spain and covered acute and convalescent phases of COVID-19. Where available, HLA class I and class II types were taken from metadata supplied by the sample provider and were not determined by assay-based typing. The dataset comprised deeply sampled blood TCRbeta repertoires from subjects exposed to, actively infected with, or recovered from COVID-19. Samples came from the ongoing ImmuneRACE study (first 160 participants) plus 1,254 subjects from 6 global collaborators. The repertoires were released in a freely available public database meant as a resource for research on the immune response to SARS-CoV-2. The sample metadata nearly always contained a de-identified subject ID, COVID-19 status, age in years and sex. The material from the prospective study consisted of cDNA or gDNA derived from T cells, B-cell-depleted T cells, or PBMCs.

CDR1 LNHDA and CDR2 SQIVND are derived from the germline V gene (reference sequence). The CDR3 starts with the cysteine, ends with the phenylalanine, and has 14 residues. The read is trimmed to its CDR3 DNA, 42 bases read in frame from base 1. At the junction V is shortened by 3 bases and J by 3 bases, with 9 bases in between. TCRbeta CDR3 regions were amplified from genomic DNA using the immunoSEQ Assay, a bias-controlled multiplex PCR. The authors' pipeline ran thus. The number of nucleated cells in each sample was estimated from the amplification of reference gene primers within the assay. Sequence reads were collapsed and filtered to measure the absolute abundance of every unique TCRbeta CDR3 rearrangement. Productive Simpson clonality was computed per sample as the square root of Simpson's diversity index over productive rearrangements. TCRdb stores this immuneACCESS table with in-frame sequences only. Part of the clones is absent; in the studies checked, under half of the shortfall reflects unresolved V genes, and no reason is known for the rest. V and J calls and clone size are those listed in that table; D and trimming were worked out from the DNA. This sample comprises around 190,000 clones, around 90% of them detected only once. The ten largest clones add up to under 5% of the sample.

Points the paper makes about the study in general: How much clinical and demographic metadata was included differed by source and by participant, and the metadata was provided uncurated.

In this chain, TRBV19 is recombined with TRBJ2-4, with a tentative D gene TRBD2 over 6 matching bases. This clonotype was sampled from a human donor in a cohort sampled during active COVID-19. Input material: peripheral blood. The CDR3 region: CASSIGRGKNIQYF. The DNA sequence follows: TGTGCCAGTAGTATTGGGCGGGGCAAAAACATTCAGTACTTC.